The source of this TCR beta chain is a study of cytomegalovirus exposure and HLA in healthy donors. Primers included in the PCR were 60 Vbeta and 13 Jbeta primers. Here immunoSEQ multiplex PCR was the method, and the copy in TCRdb shows in-frame clones only, minus some. The data show more than 95,000 clones, 65% to 80% seen once. The CDR3 spans 13 residues. The germline V gene has CDR1 LNHNV and CDR2 YYDKDF (reference sequence). The V gene lost 5 bases and the J gene lost 2 bases, with 9 bases spanning the gap. All donors participated as healthy donors of bone marrow. The V and J genes are TRBV15 and TRBJ1-1; perhaps TRBD1 as D (5 bases). Sequenced material: PBMCs. The TCR originated in a female donor in good health and CMV-seropositive. CDR3 in amino acids: CATSQGKNTEAFF. In DNA, the CDR3 is TGTGCCACCAGCCAGGGAAAAAACACTGAAGCTTTCTTT.